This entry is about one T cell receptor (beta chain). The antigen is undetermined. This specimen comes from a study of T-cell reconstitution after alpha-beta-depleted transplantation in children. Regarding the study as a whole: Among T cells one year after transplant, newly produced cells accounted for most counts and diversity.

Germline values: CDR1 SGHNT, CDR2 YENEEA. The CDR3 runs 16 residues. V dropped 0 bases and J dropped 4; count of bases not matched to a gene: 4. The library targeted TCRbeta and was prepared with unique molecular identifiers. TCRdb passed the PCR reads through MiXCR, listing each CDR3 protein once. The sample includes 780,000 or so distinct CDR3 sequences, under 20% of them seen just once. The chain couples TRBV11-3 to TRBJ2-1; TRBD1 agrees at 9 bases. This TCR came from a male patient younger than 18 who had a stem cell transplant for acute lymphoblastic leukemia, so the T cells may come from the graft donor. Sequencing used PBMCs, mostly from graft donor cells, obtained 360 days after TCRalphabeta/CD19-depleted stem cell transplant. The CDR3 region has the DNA TGTGCCAGCAGCTTAGATGGGACAGGGCTTTACAATGAGCAGTTCTTC. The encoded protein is CASSLDGTGLYNEQFF. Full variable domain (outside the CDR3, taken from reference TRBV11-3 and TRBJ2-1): EAGVVQSPRYKIIEKKQPVAFWCNPISGHNTLYWYLQNLGQGPELLIRYENEEAVDDSQLPKDRFSAERLKGVDSTLKIQPAELGDSAVYLCASSLDGTGLYNEQFFGPGTRLTVL.